The rows below give T cell receptor beta chains drawn from one sample of a study of blood T cell repertoires in COVID-19. This table comes from immunoSEQ multiplex PCR, and its TCRdb copy is limited to in-frame clones, with some not included. The sample lists fewer than 300,000 clones; nearly 90% were seen once. Sequenced: peripheral blood. Every receptor here comes from a man between 18 and 29 years old with active or convalescent COVID-19. The CDR3 runs from the conserved cysteine through the conserved F or W. D genes are given only for firm matches. Some rows have no size entry. The others give once, few or many, or a class for an expanded clone.

length,size,V,J,D,DNA,CDR3
14,NA,TRBV2,TRBJ1-6,NA,TGTGCCAGCAGTGAAGCGCATTTGAGGTCACCCCTCCACTTT,CASSEAHLRSPLHF
14,NA,TRBV6-1,TRBJ2-7,NA,TGTGCCAGCAGTGAATATGCGCGGGGCTACGAGCAGTACTTC,CASSEYARGYEQYF
14,few,TRBV28,TRBJ1-5,NA,TGTGCCAGCAGTACGTGGGGGGTGGTCCAGCCCCAGCATTTT,CASSTWGVVQPQHF
15,NA,TRBV12-5,TRBJ1-6,NA,TGTGCTAGCTGGGACGGGAGCTCCTATAATTCACCCCTCCACTTT,CASWDGSSYNSPLHF
16,NA,TRBV28,TRBJ2-1,NA,TGTGCCAGCCCTCCACAGAATAGGGCGGGCCCAAATGAGCAGTTCTTC,CASPPQNRAGPNEQFF
17,NA,TRBV19,TRBJ2-3,TRBD2,TGTGCCAGTAGTACGTCCCCGCTAGCGGGTCGCACAGATACGCAGTATTTT,CASSTSPLAGRTDTQYF
14,NA,TRBV5-1,TRBJ1-4,TRBD1,TGCGCCAGCAGCGAAGGGACAGGGGTTGAAAAACTGTTTTTT,CASSEGTGVEKLFF
13,NA,TRBV27,TRBJ1-1,NA,TGTGCCAGCAGTTTAACATTTTCCACTGAAGCTTTCTTT,CASSLTFSTEAFF
16,NA,TRBV11-2,TRBJ2-3,NA,TGTGCCAGCAGCTTAGGCAGGGACTCTAGCACAGATACGCAGTATTTT,CASSLGRDSSTDTQYF
16,NA,TRBV5-5,TRBJ2-3,TRBD2,TGTGCCAGCAGCCTTGGACTAGCGGGGCGCACAAATACGCAGTATTTT,CASSLGLAGRTNTQYF
17,NA,TRBV12-2,TRBJ2-3,NA,TGTGCAAGTCGCTTAGCGCTACCAGAGACAGGGACAGATACGCAGTATTTT,CASRLALPETGTDTQYF
17,NA,TRBV4-2,TRBJ2-1,NA,TGTGCCAGCAGCCTCCTTCCCGGGTCCGCTCGGGACAATGAGCAGTTCTTC,CASSLLPGSARDNEQFF
15,NA,TRBV7-9,TRBJ2-7,TRBD1,TGTGCCAGCAGCGTACAGGGGGATTATAGCTACGAGCAGTACTTC,CASSVQGDYSYEQYF
16,once,TRBV4-1,TRBJ2-2,TRBD2,TGCGCCAGCAGCCAATTCGCAGGGAGGGACACCGGGGAGCTGTTTTTT,CASSQFAGRDTGELFF
14,NA,TRBV5-1,TRBJ2-7,NA,TGCGCCAGCAGCGTGGACGGTCCAGGAGGCGAGCAGTACTTC,CASSVDGPGGEQYF
14,once,TRBV5-6,TRBJ1-2,TRBD1,TGTGCCAGCAGCTTTGATGGACAGGGCTATGGCTACACCTTC,CASSFDGQGYGYTF
10,NA,TRBV5-6,TRBJ1-2,NA,TGTGCCAGCAGCTCTGAGCTTTACACCTTC,CASSSELYTF
14,NA,TRBV19,TRBJ2-7,NA,TGTGCCAGTAGTGCCACCATTACCCAGGGAGAGCAGTACTTC,CASSATITQGEQYF
14,NA,TRBV27,TRBJ2-1,NA,TGTGCCAGCAGCCTGACAGGGACTTACAATGAGCAGTTCTTC,CASSLTGTYNEQFF
15,NA,TRBV16,TRBJ2-6,NA,TGTGCCAGCAGCCAATCGGGGAGGGGGGCCAACGTCCTGACTTTC,CASSQSGRGANVLTF
17,NA,TRBV6-6,TRBJ1-6,TRBD1,TGTGCCAGCAGTCCTGACAGGGTGGGCAGATATAATTCACCCCTCCACTTT,CASSPDRVGRYNSPLHF
13,NA,TRBV10-1,TRBJ1-1,NA,TGCGCCAGCAGACAGGGTCGAGGAACTGAAGCTTTCTTT,CASRQGRGTEAFF
15,NA,TRBV7-8,TRBJ2-3,NA,TGTGCCAGCAGCCCCTCGGGGGATAGCACAGATACGCAGTATTTT,CASSPSGDSTDTQYF
15,NA,TRBV9,TRBJ2-3,TRBD1,TGTGCCAGCAGCGCAGGTACAGGGGCTTCAGATACGCAGTATTTT,CASSAGTGASDTQYF
14,NA,TRBV7-9,TRBJ1-2,NA,TGTGCCAGCAGTTTGACAGAACCATGGGCAGGCTACACCTTC,CASSLTEPWAGYTF
13,NA,TRBV10-2,TRBJ2-5,TRBD2,TGCGCCAGCCTGGGGACTAGCGGGAGAACCCAGTACTTC,CASLGTSGRTQYF
17,NA,TRBV2,TRBJ2-2,TRBD2,TGTGCCAGCAGGAGCGGAGGAGCGGGGGGCCTCACCGGGGAGCTGTTTTTT,CASRSGGAGGLTGELFF
15,NA,TRBV2,TRBJ1-6,NA,TGTGCCACTATAGACCGGAGCTCCTATAATTCACCCCTCCACTTT,CATIDRSSYNSPLHF
12,NA,TRBV3-1/TRBV3-2,TRBJ2-1,NA,TGTGCCAGCAGCCAAGGTTCGTATGAGCAGTTCTTC,CASSQGSYEQFF
17,NA,TRBV13,TRBJ2-1,TRBD2,TGTGCCAGCAGCCCCGGGACTAGCGGGGGGGCGTACAATGAGCAGTTCTTC,CASSPGTSGGAYNEQFF
17,NA,TRBV10-2,TRBJ2-3,TRBD2,TGCGCCAGCAGTCGAGGCGACTCTAGCGGGGGGACAGATACGCAGTATTTT,CASSRGDSSGGTDTQYF
15,NA,TRBV6-2/TRBV6-3,TRBJ2-2,NA,TGTGCCAGCAGTTACTCGATAGTATCCACCGGGGAGCTGTTTTTT,CASSYSIVSTGELFF
13,NA,TRBV6-5,TRBJ1-1,TRBD1,TGTGCCAGCAGTTCGACAGGGGGGGTTGAAGCTTTCTTT,CASSSTGGVEAFF
16,NA,TRBV3-1/TRBV3-2,TRBJ1-1,TRBD1,TGTGCCAGCAGCCCTCACCCGACAGGGATTGATACTGAAGCTTTCTTT,CASSPHPTGIDTEAFF
14,NA,TRBV29-1,TRBJ1-2,TRBD1,TGCAGCGCTAGAAACCAGGGGGCTAACTATGGCTACACCTTC,CSARNQGANYGYTF
16,NA,TRBV13,TRBJ1-2,TRBD1,TGTGCCAGCAGCTTACGTAAGGGGACAGGGGAACGGGGCTACACCTTC,CASSLRKGTGERGYTF
18,NA,TRBV11-3,TRBJ2-7,TRBD2,TGTGCCAGCAGCTTAGAATTCGGCGAACTAGCGGGGACCTACGAGCAGTACTTC,CASSLEFGELAGTYEQYF